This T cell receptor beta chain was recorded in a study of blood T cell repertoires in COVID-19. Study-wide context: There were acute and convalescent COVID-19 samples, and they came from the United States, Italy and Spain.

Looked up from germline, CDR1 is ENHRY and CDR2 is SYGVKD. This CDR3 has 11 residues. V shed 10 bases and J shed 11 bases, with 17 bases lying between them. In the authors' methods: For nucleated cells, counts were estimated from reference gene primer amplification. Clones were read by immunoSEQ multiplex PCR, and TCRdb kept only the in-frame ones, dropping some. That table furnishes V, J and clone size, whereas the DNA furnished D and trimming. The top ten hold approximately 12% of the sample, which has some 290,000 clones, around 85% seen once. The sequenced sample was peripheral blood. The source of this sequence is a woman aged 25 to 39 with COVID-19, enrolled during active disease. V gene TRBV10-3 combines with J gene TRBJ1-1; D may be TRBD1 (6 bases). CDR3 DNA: TGTGCCACCAGGGGCGGGAAGGGGGCTTTCTTT. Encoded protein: CATRGGKGAFF.